This is a list of T cell receptor beta chains from one sample in a study of radiotherapy plus CTLA-4 blockade in lung cancer. Sequencing was performed with immunoSEQ multiplex PCR; in TCRdb, only in-frame clones are kept and a portion is missing. The data contain about 43,000 clones, about two thirds of them singletons. This material consisted of peripheral blood, taken from a patient treated with radiotherapy plus ipilimumab. The origin of the receptors is a human donor with non-small cell lung cancer who had a partial response to radiotherapy plus ipilimumab. CDR3s include the opening cysteine and the closing phenylalanine or tryptophan. The D gene is left open where the match is weak. Not every row has a clone size; where given, it reads once, few, many or a size class.

CDR3 | DNA | D | V | size | J
CAWSLGTGHRGYTF | TGTGCCTGGAGCCTCGGGACAGGGCATCGTGGCTACACCTTC | TRBD1 | TRBV30 | - | TRBJ1-2
CASSKPGQGAGEQYF | TGTGCCAGCAGTAAGCCGGGACAGGGGGCCGGCGAGCAGTACTTC | TRBD1 | TRBV6-6 | once | TRBJ2-7
CATLGTGGNNEQFF | TGTGCCACCTTGGGGACAGGAGGAAACAATGAGCAGTTCTTC | TRBD1 | TRBV6-5 | - | TRBJ2-1
CASSLIPTGGNTEAFF | TGCGCCAGCAGCCTTATACCGACAGGGGGCAACACTGAAGCTTTCTTT | TRBD1 | TRBV4-1 | - | TRBJ1-1
CASSQGTGEIYGYTF | TGCGCCAGCAGCCAAGGGACAGGGGAGATCTATGGCTACACCTTC | TRBD1 | TRBV4-3 | - | TRBJ1-2
CASSLSGNYPTEAFF | TGTGCCAGCAGCTTATCCGGGAACTACCCTACTGAAGCTTTCTTT | - | TRBV7-9 | - | TRBJ1-1
CASSPGSTEAFF | TGTGCCAGCTCACCGGGGAGCACTGAAGCTTTCTTT | - | TRBV18 | - | TRBJ1-1
CASSFRASNTEAFF | TGTGCCAGCAGTTTCAGGGCTTCAAACACTGAAGCTTTCTTT | - | TRBV25-1 | - | TRBJ1-1
CASSLGQGAQDYGYTF | TGCGCCAGCAGCTTGGGGCAGGGGGCGCAGGACTATGGCTACACCTTC | TRBD1 | TRBV5-1 | - | TRBJ1-2
CASSLHPDRPSSYEQYF | TGTGCCAGCAGCCTTCACCCGGACAGGCCTAGCTCCTACGAGCAGTACTTC | TRBD1 | TRBV7-9 | - | TRBJ2-7
CASRLLGPYNEQFF | TGTGCCAGTAGGCTCCTGGGGCCCTACAATGAGCAGTTCTTC | - | TRBV19 | - | TRBJ2-1
CASKEGSNEKLFF | TGCGCCAGCAAGGAGGGGTCTAATGAAAAACTGTTTTTT | - | TRBV5-1 | once | TRBJ1-4
CASSVQGAAEAFF | TGTGCCAGCAGTGTACAGGGGGCGGCTGAAGCTTTCTTT | TRBD1 | TRBV2 | few | TRBJ1-1
CASSLERWGEQYF | TGCGCCAGCAGCTTGGAAAGGTGGGGGGAGCAGTACTTC | - | TRBV5-1 | few | TRBJ2-5
CASSGGANSPLHF | TGCGCCAGCAGCGGGGGGGCAAATTCACCCCTCCACTTT | - | TRBV5-1 | - | TRBJ1-6
CASSIGENEQYF | TGTGCCAGTAGTATAGGAGAAAACGAGCAGTACTTC | - | TRBV19 | - | TRBJ2-7
CASRHGQGAYGYTF | TGTGCCAGTAGGCATGGACAGGGTGCCTATGGCTACACCTTC | TRBD1 | TRBV19 | - | TRBJ1-2